A single T cell receptor beta chain is shown here with its context. The antigen is unknown. The study ran its PCR with 60 Vbeta and 13 Jbeta primers. The protocol was immunoSEQ multiplex PCR, while the TCRdb copy is restricted to in-frame clones and leaves out a portion. The sample consists of 200,000 to 250,000 clones, around 83% of them appearing once. These data come from a study of cytomegalovirus exposure and HLA in healthy donors. General study results and limits: With later analysis, a missense DCLRE1C variant became linked to TCR beta V- and J-gene trimming.

The specimen sequenced was PBMCs. This clonotype originated in a girl aged 2 to 10 in good health and CMV-seronegative.

The CDR3 DNA sequence: TGTGCCAGCAGGAGGGGGGGCCGCTACGAGCAGTACTTC. Its translation: CASRRGGRYEQYF. The chain recombines TRBV6-5 with TRBJ2-7; TRBD2 is a possible D gene (7 bases). Trimming removed 6 bases from V and 3 bases from J, with 12 bases in between. The CDR3 runs 13 residues. Per germline, CDR1 MNHEY and CDR2 SVGAGI.